The TCR beta chain under discussion was sequenced for a study of beta chain features in type 1 diabetes. Trimming at V came to 2 bases and at J to 1 base, leaving 5 bases not matched to a gene. This CDR3 is 15 amino acids long. CDR1 and CDR2 (germline): SGHNT, YYREEE (reference sequence). All of the isolated RNA was reverse transcribed, so expressed TCRB transcripts were sequenced. TCRdb keeps only in-frame clones here, not all; method: immunoSEQ multiplex PCR. The table has 200,000 to 250,000 clones, around 65% seen once; the top ten hold about 0.05%. The clonotype originates from a man aged 30-40 years in good health. The sequencing input was naive CD4+ T cells from blood. The chain recombines TRBV5-4 with TRBJ2-5; 7 bases agree with TRBD1. CDR3 amino acids: CASSFRTGLQETQYF. In DNA, the CDR3 is TGTGCCAGCAGCTTCCGGACAGGCCTCCAAGAGACCCAGTACTTC.